This entry concerns a single T cell receptor (beta chain). Trimming removed 4 bases from V and 7 bases from J, with 16 bases in between. This CDR3 has 15 residues. The germline CDR1 and CDR2 sequences are SGHDN and FVKESK. Measured with immunoSEQ multiplex PCR; TCRdb has only the in-frame clones, and not every one. The sample lists approximately 93,000 clones; around 91% were seen once. These data originate in a study of T cell responses to AZD1222 COVID-19 vaccine. Sample: peripheral blood, taken 28 days after the second AZD1222 dose. The TCR originated in an adult who received the AZD1222 COVID-19 vaccine. The chain employs TRBV14 and TRBJ2-2, with D perhaps TRBD1 or TRBD2 (6 bases each). This CDR3 reads CASSLVPGAGGELFF. CDR3 coding DNA: TGTGCCAGCAGCCTAGTACCGGGGGCAGGCGGGGAGCTGTTTTTT.